This entry is about one TCR beta chain. There is no known antigen for this receptor. No much larger clone exists at a distance of one base, and base qualities are not known. The entry originates in a study of CD8 T cells in Susac syndrome (dated by TCRdb to the late 2010s). Concerning the study at large: Whether CD8+ T cell activation and differentiation in Susac syndrome was antigen driven was tested using repertoire sequencing. Broader findings and caveats from the paper: The number of individuals in the TCR sequencing and HLA analysis was recognized as being relatively small.

The CDR3 contains 12 residues, cysteine and phenylalanine counted. The only DNA kept is the CDR3, 36 bases in frame from the first base. Between the V and J ends, shortened by 2 bases and 3 bases respectively, the junction contains 5 bases. As encoded in the germline V gene, CDR1 is SNHLY while CDR2 is FYNNEI. Peripheral blood CD8+ and CD4+ T cells from healthy donors, Susac syndrome patients and multiple sclerosis patients were profiled by high-throughput TCR beta sequencing. Healthy donors were included as age- and sex-matched controls. CD8+ TEMRA cells were enriched by FACS, while bulk CD8+ and CD4+ T cells were purified by magnetic negative isolation. Blood was collected in EDTA tubes and processed within 24 hours, with PBMCs isolated through density gradient centrifugation. PBMCs intended for TCR sequencing were frozen in liquid nitrogen and were later thawed in a 37 degrees C water bath. The sorted or isolated CD4+, CD8+ and CD8+ TEMRA cells reached a purity of at least 90%.

RNA was extracted using the RNeasy kit, and roughly 0.5 to 1 microgram was reverse transcribed with random hexamers. The immunoSEQ multiplex PCR assay, which covers 54 Vbeta and 13 Jbeta segments, was used to amplify TCR beta CDR3 regions. PCR amplification bias was corrected using a synthetic template baseline for primer optimization and computational correction. In the authors' own workflow: Reads were assigned to V, D and J genes according to IMGT and analyzed in immunoSEQ Analyzer, with only productive sequences retained. Clonality was calculated as one minus the Shannon entropy normalized by log2 of the number of productive unique sequences. Public and private clones were assessed among the 100 most prevalent clones of each patient and control. Clones were defined as Susac-specific when absent from the healthy and MS cohorts, from approximately 1,100 published viral clones and from other ImmuneACCESS disease sequences. Clones were called with MiXCR by TCRdb after fastp trimmed the public reads at Q25, and only in-frame beta chains were retained. Rows with one shared CDR3 protein collapse into an entry with the most common genes and DNA. The V and J calls come from TCRdb's annotation, not from the publication. In this sample the table shows some 110,000 distinct CDR3 sequences, just under 95% of which occur a single time. The top ten clones comprise over 0.065% of the sample.

The TCR originated in a human donor in good health. The sequence joins TRBV2 to TRBJ2-7, and the D gene may be TRBD1, 5 bases matching. What was sequenced was CD4+ T cells from PBMCs. The nucleotide sequence reads as follows: TGTGCCAGCAGTGAACAGGGCTACGAGCAGTACTTC. Translated, this is CASSEQGYEQYF. With the rest looked up from the reference TRBV2 and TRBJ2-7 genes rather than sequenced, the full variable domain is EPEVTQTPSHQVTQMGQEVILRCVPISNHLYFYWYRQILGQKVEFLVSFYNNEISEKSEIFDDQFSVERPDGSNFTLKIRSTKLEDSAMYFCASSEQGYEQYFGPGTRLTVT.